These 24 T cell receptor beta chains came from one sample sequenced in a study of cytomegalovirus exposure and HLA in healthy donors. Researchers ran the PCR with 60 Vbeta and 13 Jbeta primers. Generated by immunoSEQ multiplex PCR, the TCRdb table keeps only in-frame clones and is missing some. Of roughly 150,000 clones listed, about 79% are singletons. Material for sequencing was PBMCs. Receptor source: a male donor in good health and CMV-seronegative.

V gene TRBV5-1 combines with J gene TRBJ1-1, with 8 bases aligning to TRBD1. This CDR3 contains 13 residues. V shed 9 bases, J shed 4 bases, and the junction held 8 bases outside the gene matches. The germline V gene encodes CDR1 SGHRS and CDR2 YFSETQ. The CDR3 loop is CAIYRGGITEAFF. DNA of the CDR3: TGCGCCATCTACAGGGGGGGAATCACTGAAGCTTTCTTT.

The rearrangement links TRBV6-6 to TRBJ1-5; D possibly corresponds to TRBD1 (6 bases). CDR1 and CDR2 (germline): MNHNY, SVGAGI (reference sequence). This CDR3 spans 13 amino acids. V was cut by 3 bases and J by 7 bases, with 10 bases left in between. DNA of the CDR3: TGTGCCAGCAGTTATCGGACAGCCCAGCCCCAGCATTTT. Translation gives CASSYRTAQPQHF.

This chain joins TRBV11-3 and TRBJ2-7; TRBD1 aligns across 7 bases. The CDR3 contains 13 residues. Germline-derived CDR1 and CDR2 are SGHNT and YENEEA. The ends lost 4 bases at V and 2 bases at J; junction bases unmatched: 2. Here the CDR3 reads CASSSTGTYEQYF. The CDR3 DNA sequence: TGTGCCAGCAGCTCGACAGGGACCTACGAGCAGTACTTC. Drawing the rest from reference TRBV11-3 and TRBJ2-7, the complete variable domain is EAGVVQSPRYKIIEKKQPVAFWCNPISGHNTLYWYLQNLGQGPELLIRYENEEAVDDSQLPKDRFSAERLKGVDSTLKIQPAELGDSAVYLCASSSTGTYEQYFGPGTRLTVT.

This clone occurred a few times. The chain employs TRBV11-2 and TRBJ1-2; D ambiguous. CDR1 SGHAT and CDR2 FQNNGV come from the germline V gene. V lost 0 bases and J lost 2, with 13 bases in between. This CDR3 spans 16 amino acids. The CDR3, as DNA: TGTGCCAGCAGCTTAGACCCCACCGTCGGGAACTATGGCTACACCTTC. It specifies CASSLDPTVGNYGYTF. The variable domain in full, completed from reference TRBV11-2 and TRBJ1-2, reads EAGVAQSPRYKIIEKRQSVAFWCNPISGHATLYWYQQILGQGPKLLIQFQNNGVVDDSQLPKDRFSAERLKGVDSTLKIQPAKLEDSAVYLCASSLDPTVGNYGYTFGSGTRLTVV.

V and J are TRBV5-1 and TRBJ2-5; 7 nucleotides line up with TRBD2. Germline CDR1 reads SGHRS; CDR2 reads YFSETQ. V shed 7 bases, J shed 2 bases, and the junction held 8 bases outside the gene matches. This CDR3 is built from 14 residues. DNA of the CDR3: TGCGCCAGCGGGGTGGGGGGGACTCAAGAGACCCAGTACTTC. Translated: CASGVGGTQETQYF.

V is TRBV20-1 and J is TRBJ2-5; TRBD2 might be the D (5 bases). The germline V gene has CDR1 DFQATT and CDR2 SNEGSKA (reference sequence). The CDR3 sequence is 11 residues long. Trimming stripped 3 bases from V and 5 bases from J, with 7 bases between. The CDR3 nucleotides read TGCAGTGCTAGGGACTGGGAGACCCAGTACTTC. Its protein is CSARDWETQYF.

The rearrangement joins TRBV30 to TRBJ2-3; 8 nucleotides match TRBD2. The CDR3 consists of 15 residues. J was trimmed by 4 bases and V by 4 bases; bases with no gene match: 10. The germline gives CDR1 GTSNPN, CDR2 SVGIG (reference sequence). The CDR3 DNA reads as TGTGCCTGGAACCGACTGGCAGCGGGGGCAGATACGCAGTATTTT. It codes for CAWNRLAAGADTQYF.

This clone was seen only a few times. V usage is TRBV11-3 and J usage is TRBJ1-2; 11 bases are shared with TRBD1. Germline V lookup: CDR1 SGHNT, CDR2 YENEEA. The CDR3 length is 17 residues. The V and J ends lost 3 bases and 2 bases, in that order; junction bases with no gene match: 8. CDR3: CASSLPRGQGANYGYTF. CDR3 DNA: TGTGCCAGCAGCTTGCCCCGTGGACAGGGGGCCAACTATGGCTACACCTTC.

In DNA form, the CDR3 reads TGTGCCAGCAGCCACCAATCGGAGGGGGCTTCACCCCTCCACTTT. Its protein is CASSHQSEGASPLHF. The rearrangement joins TRBV6-6 to TRBJ1-6; 7 bases map to TRBD1. Per the germline V gene, CDR1 is MNHNY and CDR2 is SVGAGI (reference sequence). With 6 bases clipped from V and 9 bases from J, the junction kept 11 bases outside the gene matches. This CDR3 is built from 15 residues.

The V gene is TRBV18, the J gene TRBJ1-1; D perhaps matches TRBD1 (6 bases). Trimming left V 0 bases short and J 4 bases short, with 15 bases between. The germline gives CDR1 KGHSH, CDR2 LQKENI. This CDR3 spans 16 amino acids. The CDR3 here is CASSPPQRGGRTEAFF. In DNA form, the CDR3 reads TGTGCCAGCTCACCACCTCAACGGGGGGGCCGCACTGAAGCTTTCTTT.

The rearrangement joins TRBV5-6 to TRBJ2-1; the D is unclear. The length of the CDR3 is 14 residues. V was shortened by 4 bases and J by 12 bases, with 20 bases between the two germline ends. Germline values: CDR1 SGHDT, CDR2 YYEEEE. As DNA, the CDR3 is TGTGCCAGCAGCACTACATACCTTGATTTCGCGCAGTTCTTC. Its translation: CASSTTYLDFAQFF.

This chain uses TRBV7-9 with TRBJ2-2; 8 positions match TRBD1. The CDR3 covers 15 residues. The ends lost 1 base at V and 5 bases at J; junction bases unmatched: 3. Germline V lookup: CDR1 SEHNR, CDR2 FQNEAQ (reference sequence). CDR3 region: CASSLGTGRTGELFF. CDR3 in DNA: TGTGCCAGCAGCTTAGGGACAGGGCGGACCGGGGAGCTGTTTTTT.

This chain links TRBV19 with TRBJ2-3; TRBD2 might be the D (5 bases). CDR1 LNHDA and CDR2 SQIVND come from the germline V gene (reference sequence). The CDR3 consists of 13 residues. With 5 bases removed from V and 6 bases from J, the gap between germline ends came to 12 bases. The CDR3, as DNA: TGTGCCAGTAGTGTAGGGCCGGGGGATACGCAGTATTTT. This translates into CASSVGPGDTQYF.

The rearrangement uses TRBV5-1 and TRBJ2-3; TRBD2 agrees at 7 bases. The CDR3 runs to 15 residues. Germline-derived CDR1 and CDR2 are SGHRS and YFSETQ. The junction had 3 bases not matched to a gene; V was cut back by 0 bases and J by 2 bases. The CDR3 region has the DNA TGCGCCAGCAGCTTGGGCGGGAGACCCACAGATACGCAGTATTTT. It yields the protein CASSLGGRPTDTQYF.

Only a few counts were recorded for this clone. The chain is built from TRBV10-3 and TRBJ2-1, with 10 nucleotides matching TRBD2. This CDR3 has 17 residues. Per germline, CDR1 ENHRY and CDR2 SYGVKD. The ends lost 10 bases at V and 5 bases at J; junction bases unmatched: 17. The CDR3, as DNA: TGTGCCACCTATGGATCCCCTACTAGCGGGGATAACAATGAGCAGTTCTTC. It translates to CATYGSPTSGDNNEQFF.

This clone was seen more than once but under ten times. J is TRBJ2-7 and V is TRBV11-2; D might be TRBD2 (6 bases). The V end lost 5 bases, the J end lost 6 bases, and 20 bases lay between the germline ends. Germline loops: CDR1 SGHAT, CDR2 FQNNGV. The CDR3 spans 15 residues. For the CDR3, the DNA is TGTGCCAGCAGCAGCGGAGGGACGCGGAGTGTCGAGCAGTACTTC. It specifies CASSSGGTRSVEQYF.

In this sample, this clone turned up a few times. J is TRBJ2-7 and V is TRBV19; 8 bases are a match to TRBD1. Germline assignment: CDR1 LNHDA and CDR2 SQIVND (reference sequence). The CDR3 loop spans 15 amino acids. Trimming took 6 bases from V and 3 from J; bases not matched to a gene: 10. CDR3 loop: CASSKDRALYYEQYF. Here the CDR3 DNA reads TGTGCCAGTAGCAAGGACAGGGCACTCTACTACGAGCAGTACTTC. The complete variable domain, with remaining parts taken from reference TRBV19 and TRBJ2-7, reads DGGITQSPKYLFRKEGQNVTLSCEQNLNHDAMYWYRQDPGQGLRLIYYSQIVNDFQKGDIAEGYSVSREKKESFPLTVTSAQKNPTAFYLCASSKDRALYYEQYFGPGTRLTVT.

This clone was observed a single time. The chain is built from TRBV5-1 and TRBJ1-2; 7 nucleotides agree with TRBD1. This CDR3 is 16 amino acids long. Germline V gives CDR1 SGHRS, CDR2 YFSETQ. V shed 0 bases and J 1 base; nucleotides not matched to a gene: 6. CDR3 in amino acids: CASSLERQGFNYGYTF. The CDR3, as DNA: TGCGCCAGCAGCTTGGAAAGACAGGGATTTAACTATGGCTACACCTTC. Full variable domain (missing parts from reference TRBV5-1 and TRBJ1-2): KAGVTQTPRYLIKTRGQQVTLSCSPISGHRSVSWYQQTPGQGLQFLFEYFSETQRNKGNFPGRFSGRQFSNSRSEMNVSTLELGDSALYLCASSLERQGFNYGYTFGSGTRLTVV.

This clone showed up just a few times. The V and J genes are TRBV19 and TRBJ2-1; D call uncertain. The length of the CDR3 is 15 residues. V lost 4 bases and J lost 0, with 10 bases in between. Germline-derived CDR1 and CDR2 are LNHDA and SQIVND (reference sequence). The CDR3 DNA follows: TGTGCCAGTAGTACGAGATCGAGCTCCTACAATGAGCAGTTCTTC. Protein: CASSTRSSSYNEQFF.

V usage is TRBV27 and J usage is TRBJ2-7; 7 bases map to TRBD2. The CDR3 contains 15 residues. Germline CDR1 and CDR2: MNHEY and SMNVEV (reference sequence). Germline trimming cut 3 bases from V and 7 bases from J; bases unmatched to any gene: 12. DNA for the CDR3: TGTGCCAGCAGTTTTCGGGGGGTAGATAATGGAGAGCAGTACTTC. Protein product: CASSFRGVDNGEQYF.

V is TRBV25-1 and J is TRBJ2-5, with D tentatively TRBD1 (5 bases). The length of the CDR3 is 14 residues. Germline values: CDR1 MGHDK, CDR2 SYGVNS. Trimming pared 0 bases from V and 3 bases from J, leaving 8 bases between. The chain's CDR3 is CASSEYGHKETQYF. The CDR3 coding sequence is TGTGCCAGCAGTGAATATGGACACAAAGAGACCCAGTACTTC.

The J gene is TRBJ2-7, the V gene TRBV7-2, with a weak D call TRBD1 (5 bases). V was trimmed by 2 bases and J by 4 bases, leaving 12 bases between them. Germline lookup yields CDR1 SGHTA and CDR2 FQGNSA. The CDR3 is 14 amino acids. Here the CDR3 reads CASSLLGAGYEQYF. The CDR3 DNA sequence: TGTGCCAGCAGCTTACTTGGGGCTGGATACGAGCAGTACTTC.

V and J are TRBV30 and TRBJ1-2, with D maybe TRBD1 (6 bases). CDR3 size: 16 residues. Germline CDR1 and CDR2: GTSNPN and SVGIG (reference sequence). Deletions cut 0 bases from V and 0 bases from J, with 14 bases between. CDR3: CAWSVQMTGSNYGYTF. Written as DNA, the CDR3 is TGTGCCTGGAGTGTACAGATGACAGGCTCTAACTATGGCTACACCTTC.

The chain links TRBV5-1 to TRBJ2-3, with 10 bases fitting TRBD2. Germline lookup yields CDR1 SGHRS and CDR2 YFSETQ. The V and J ends lost 5 bases and 9 bases, in that order; junction bases with no gene match: 9. The CDR3 sequence is 14 residues long. This CDR3 reads CASRGAGGQLTQYF. The CDR3 nucleotides are TGCGCCAGCAGGGGAGCGGGGGGGCAATTAACGCAGTATTTT.